The T cell receptor beta chain under discussion was sequenced for a study of T cell repertoires in cytomegalovirus infection. Study context: Indications of both CMV infection and matching HLA type were provided by public TCR beta signatures. The study, taken as a whole, reports: In two of eight donors, the top clonotype was HLA-C-restricted CMV-specific. Individuals carrying CMV plus the relevant HLA were identified by cumulative frequency of public TCR beta families.

TCRdb independently ran MiXCR on the reads; one entry per CDR3 protein. The sample lists around 99,000 distinct CDR3 sequences; roughly 30% were seen once. Trimming stripped 0 bases from V and 2 bases from J, with 12 bases between. The CDR3 has 15 amino acids. Germline V CDR1 and CDR2: SGHDT, YYEEEE. This clonotype has ten or more counts. Its target is unknown. The rearrangement uses TRBV5-6 and TRBJ2-7, with D possibly being TRBD1 (6 bases). Material: CD8+ T cells from cultured PBMCs, obtained from culture after CMV antigen stimulation. This TCR was recovered from a human donor in good health (CMV status not recorded). Some clones in this sample may be carry-over from other donors' samples. This CDR3 is CASSLVSDSPYEQYF. The CDR3 DNA follows: TGTGCCAGCAGCTTGGTATCGGACAGCCCCTACGAGCAGTACTTC.